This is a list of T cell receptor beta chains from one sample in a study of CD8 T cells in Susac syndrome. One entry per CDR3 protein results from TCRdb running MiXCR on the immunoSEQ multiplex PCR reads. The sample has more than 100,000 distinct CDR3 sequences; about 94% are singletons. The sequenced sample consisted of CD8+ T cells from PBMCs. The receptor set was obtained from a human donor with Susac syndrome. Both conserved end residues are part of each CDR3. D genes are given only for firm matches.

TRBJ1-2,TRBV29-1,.,CSVDRDTGYTF,TGCAGCGTTGATAGGGACACGGGCTACACCTTC
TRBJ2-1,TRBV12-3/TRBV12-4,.,CASSPDTLGNEQFF,TGTGCCAGCAGTCCCGACACGCTGGGCAATGAGCAGTTCTTC
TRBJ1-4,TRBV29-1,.,CSVELSTTNEKLFF,TGCAGCGTTGAATTGAGTACAACTAATGAAAAACTGTTTTTT
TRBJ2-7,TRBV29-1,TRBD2,CSVASLAVSSYEQYF,TGCAGCGTTGCATCCCTAGCGGTAAGCTCCTACGAGCAGTACTTC
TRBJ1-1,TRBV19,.,CASSDGQSVEAFF,TGTGCCAGTAGTGACGGACAGAGTGTCGAAGCTTTCTTT
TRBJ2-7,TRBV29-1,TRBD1,CSVGWIGTGLYEQYF,TGCAGCGTTGGATGGATAGGGACAGGGCTCTACGAGCAGTACTTC
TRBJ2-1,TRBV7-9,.,CASSPLTDPYNEQFF,TGTGCCAGCAGCCCACTCACGGACCCCTACAATGAGCAGTTCTTC
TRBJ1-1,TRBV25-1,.,CASSESPVKNTEAFF,TGTGCCAGCAGTGAATCCCCGGTGAAGAACACTGAAGCTTTCTTT
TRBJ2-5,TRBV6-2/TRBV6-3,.,CASSYPTQLGETQYF,TGTGCCAGCAGTTACCCGACACAATTGGGCGAGACCCAGTACTTC
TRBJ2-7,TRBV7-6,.,CASRPGPGSSYEQYF,TGTGCCAGCAGACCGGGACCTGGGAGCTCCTACGAGCAGTACTTC
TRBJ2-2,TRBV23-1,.,CARMNTGELFF,TGCGCCAGAATGAACACCGGGGAGCTGTTTTTT